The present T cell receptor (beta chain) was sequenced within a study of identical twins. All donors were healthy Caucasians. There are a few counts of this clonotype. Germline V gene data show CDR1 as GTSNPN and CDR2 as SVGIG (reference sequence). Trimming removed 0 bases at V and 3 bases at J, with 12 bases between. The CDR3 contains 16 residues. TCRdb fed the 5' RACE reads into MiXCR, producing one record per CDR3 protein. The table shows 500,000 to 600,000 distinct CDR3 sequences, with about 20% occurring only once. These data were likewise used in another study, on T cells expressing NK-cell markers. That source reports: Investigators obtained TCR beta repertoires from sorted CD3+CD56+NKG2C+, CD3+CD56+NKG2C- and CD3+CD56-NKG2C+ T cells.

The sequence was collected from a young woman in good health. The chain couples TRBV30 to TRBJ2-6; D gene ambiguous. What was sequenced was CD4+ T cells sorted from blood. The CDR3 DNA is TGTGCCTGGAGTGTACAAGAAGCTCGTGGGGCCAACGTCCTGACTTTC. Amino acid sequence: CAWSVQEARGANVLTF.